The sequence of this TCR beta chain was determined in a study of T cells in Graves' hyperthyroidism and ophthalmopathy (dated by TCRdb to about 2019). Background for the entire study: Peripheral blood was collected at initial diagnosis, before any treatment. In addition, the study compared T-cell repertoires in thyroid tissue and in blood from six Graves' hyperthyroidism patients. An independent validation cohort of some 18 hyperthyroidism patients and 17 patients who later progressed to ophthalmopathy tested prospective prediction of ophthalmopathy. After sampling, hyperthyroidism patients received methimazole starting at 30 mg daily, and ophthalmopathy patients received high-dose intravenous methylprednisolone. To identify distinguishing TCR V-J signatures, a discovery cohort of about 100 patients was used, comprising 43 with Graves' ophthalmopathy and around 60 with stable Graves' hyperthyroidism. The 75 to 100 discovery patients were divided at random into training and test sets in a 7:3 ratio. The paper describes TCR Vbeta CDR3 sequencing of around 140 peripheral blood samples, made up of under 50 ophthalmopathy patients, 70 to 80 hyperthyroidism patients and about 17 progressor patients. General conclusions and limits of the study: Most expanded thyroid clonotypes (frequency above 0.001) were also detected in blood, a finding suggesting that blood repertoires may reflect thyroid immune responses. A 13 V-J signature model separated ophthalmopathy from stable hyperthyroidism, with around 90% sensitivity and 81.08% specificity in cross-validation and 80%/75% in testing. In validation, the model predicted progression to ophthalmopathy with about 71% sensitivity and around 72% specificity, a median of approximately 6.5 months before onset. No statistical method was used to set the sample size in advance, and investigators knew the group allocation.

A patient counted as having stable Graves' hyperthyroidism if no progression to ophthalmopathy occurred over 18 months of follow-up. Hyperthyroidism patients were newly diagnosed, with disease duration under 2 months, and aged 18 to 65 years. Exclusion was applied to patients with uncontrolled infections, other autoimmune diseases, pregnancy or lactation. Diagnoses were established on the basis of clinical symptoms, serum thyroxine and TRAb, thyroid ultrasound, and orbital computed tomography. PBMCs were isolated from about 10 ml of fresh peripheral blood by Ficoll-Paque density gradient centrifugation. Trizol reagent was used to extract total RNA, and RNA quality was then checked on an Agilent 2100 Bioanalyzer. The TCR beta CDR3 regions were amplified from the RNA transcripts. The first round of RT-PCR for the TCR CDR3 was performed with the HTBI primer set and the Qiagen OneStep RT-PCR kit. The libraries were constructed in a second round of multiplex PCR and then size-selected and purified. The libraries were sequenced on an Illumina HiSeq2000 using paired-end 100 bp reads. The published analysis was carried out like this. Raw data were processed with SOAPnuke, discarding reads with adapters, uncalled bases, mean Phred below 15, or no exact constant-primer or identifier match. High-quality paired reads were merged using COPE v1.2.5, and each unique nucleotide sequence was defined as a clonotype. MiTCR v1.1 was used to align the clonotypes against IMGT TRBV, TRBD and TRBJ reference segments. Only V-J combinations with frequency above 0.0001, covering 99% to 99.2% of repertoires, were analysed. The TCS score was defined as the ratio of F50 (clonal expansion) to E x V (chaos), calculated using BLOSUM62-based TCRdist between CDR3 peptides within each V-J. Welch's t-statistics and random forest reduced 450 to 600 V-J features to about 13, which were used in a naive Bayes classifier (R e1071). TCRdb trimmed the raw reads at Q25, called clones with MiXCR and kept productive beta chains. Rows matching on CDR3 protein sequence are summarized as one entry with the most common DNA and genes. TCRdb, rather than the study authors, made the V and J calls. For this sample the table gives 300,000 to 450,000 distinct CDR3 sequences, of which more than 12% were detected only once. Of the sample, approximately 29% is held by the ten largest clones.

For this clonotype: What this receptor recognizes is not known. No much larger clone is present one base from it, and per-base qualities are unavailable.

V and J are truncated by 4 bases and 3 bases respectively, leaving an intervening sequence of 18 bases. In the germline V gene, CDR1 corresponds to SGHRS and CDR2 to YFSETQ. The CDR3 numbers 16 residues from cysteine through phenylalanine. The CDR3 DNA has 48 bases and is translated from base 1. The chain is made from TRBV5-1 and TRBJ2-3; D gene: possibly TRBD1, on 7 matching bases. The clonotype comes from a woman aged 25 to 39 with Graves' hyperthyroidism. Sequenced input: blood. Read as DNA, the sequence is TGCGCCAGCAGCCCCCAGGGGGGCCCGGGGACAGATACGCAGTATTTT. The translation is CASSPQGGPGTDTQYF.